Listed below are T cell receptor beta chains from one sample, sequenced in a study of OX40 agonist ivuxolimab in advanced cancers. Sequenced by immunoSEQ multiplex PCR; TCRdb stores in-frame clones only, minus some. The table includes 55,000 to 75,000 clones, around 81% detected once. The starting material was CD4+ or CD8+ T cells sorted from blood, obtained in a trial of the OX40 agonist ivuxolimab. The receptors come from an adult with an advanced solid tumor such as melanoma, head and neck, liver or kidney cancer. The CDR3 runs from the conserved cysteine through the conserved F or W.

j_gene | len | v_gene | CDR3aa
TRBJ2-3 | 14 | TRBV29-1 | CSVSSGGITDTQYF
TRBJ2-1 | 16 | TRBV7-8 | CASSAPGQYFKNEQFF
TRBJ1-2 | 14 | TRBV7-9 | CASSLDTGRPRRTF
TRBJ2-7 | 11 | TRBV7-9 | CASSSITQQYF
TRBJ1-1 | 15 | TRBV21-1 | CASSGNRGRGTEAFF
TRBJ1-5 | 15 | TRBV15 | CATSSGTGVNQPQHF
TRBJ1-6 | 15 | TRBV9 | CASSASSSYNSPLHF
TRBJ2-1 | 15 | TRBV30 | CAWSDLWDPYNEQFF
TRBJ1-5 | 17 | TRBV19 | CASSLTAAVHSNQPQHF
. | 15 | TRBV28 | CASSSTGGGLYEQYF
TRBJ2-1 | 16 | TRBV19 | CASSILRAGAYNEQFF
TRBJ2-7 | 15 | TRBV28 | CASSLLSHSPGEQYF
TRBJ2-7 | 16 | TRBV7-2 | CASSLQLGPIYYEQYF
TRBJ1-3 | 14 | TRBV19 | CASTRPEVGNTIYF
TRBJ2-2 | 12 | TRBV30 | CASRGLGRELFF
TRBJ2-7 | 17 | TRBV5-1 | CASSSGLAGGPRAEQYF
TRBJ1-2 | 13 | TRBV27 | CASSFMRDRSYTF
TRBJ1-2 | 16 | TRBV6-1 | CASSEAPGLANYGYTF
TRBJ2-2 | 15 | TRBV4-1 | CASSQDHLNTGELFF
TRBJ1-6 | 15 | TRBV7-2 | CASSLDRVRSSPLHF
TRBJ1-2 | 17 | TRBV28 | CASSPAPGQGSAYGYTF
TRBJ1-5 | 17 | TRBV7-6 | CASSLNGAGRVNQPQHF
TRBJ2-1 | 14 | TRBV19 | CASSRQGMNNEQFF
TRBJ1-5 | 13 | TRBV4-1 | CASRGLPNQPQHF
TRBJ2-3 | 17 | TRBV21-1 | CASRERFQGLSTDTQYF
TRBJ2-5 | 12 | TRBV14 | CASSRQKETQYF
TRBJ1-2 | 16 | TRBV15 | CATSRERGLINYGYTF
TRBJ1-2 | 10 | TRBV20-1 | CSALRGGYTF
TRBJ1-2 | 16 | TRBV29-1 | CSVELDRVGTAYGYTF
TRBJ1-2 | 14 | TRBV18 | CASSPPSANYGYTF
TRBJ1-5 | 13 | TRBV19 | CASRTPGNQPQHF
TRBJ2-3 | 15 | TRBV6-6 | CASRNLAGETDTQYF
TRBJ1-5 | 13 | TRBV27 | CASSLSGLTFQHF
TRBJ1-5 | 13 | TRBV10-1 | CASSKGSAQPQHF
TRBJ2-1 | 11 | TRBV27 | CASSLRTEQFF
TRBJ2-7 | 15 | TRBV7-9 | CASSPRTGPSYEQYF
TRBJ2-3 | 16 | TRBV9 | CASSEEAGGTTDTQYF
TRBJ1-5 | 15 | TRBV7-2 | CASREGIYSNQPQHF
TRBJ2-1 | 15 | TRBV29-1 | CSVDFVDKGYNEQFF
TRBJ1-3 | 11 | TRBV5-6 | CASLYRNTIYF
TRBJ1-5 | 16 | TRBV5-4 | CASSLGGGGLNQPQHF
TRBJ1-1 | 16 | TRBV4-3 | CASSQEATGVGTEAFF
TRBJ1-2 | 11 | TRBV2 | CASRAMGGYTF
TRBJ1-5 | 17 | TRBV7-2 | CASSLAGQPTSVQPQHF
TRBJ2-2 | 12 | TRBV11-3 | CASSPEGGELFF
TRBJ2-1 | 15 | TRBV7-2 | CASSHSNGRTQVQFF
TRBJ2-1 | 12 | TRBV2 | CASKEGGNEQFF
TRBJ1-5 | 14 | TRBV28 | CASRPGQGGQPQHF
TRBJ2-7 | 16 | TRBV5-1 | CASSLGHRDSSYEQYF